This TCR beta chain appears in the sequencing data of a study of blood T cells in healthy people across ages. Then a second PCR, running roughly 7 to 11 cycles, was carried out with a sample-barcoded 5' primer and a J-beta primer mix. One entry per CDR3 protein, called by TCRdb with MiXCR from the 5' RACE reads. The table lists about 1.4 million distinct CDR3 sequences, roughly 59% of them singletons, with more than 6% in the top ten. The study's findings and limits: Higher naive T cell percentage went strongly together with higher TCR beta diversity.

The V end lost 5 bases, the J end lost 3 bases, and 21 bases lay between the germline ends. Germline assignment: CDR1 MDHEN and CDR2 SYDVKM. The CDR3 covers 17 residues. Total RNA was isolated from each sample in quantities of at least 6 micrograms. In the case of this clonotype: Its antigen is still unknown.

This TCR was sampled from a man aged 18 to 29 in good health. This rearrangement joins TRBV28 to TRBJ2-3; a possible D gene is TRBD1 (7 bases). Input material: blood. CDR3 residues: CASSPISEGASTDTQYF. CDR3 sequence (DNA): TGTGCCAGCAGTCCCATATCGGAGGGGGCCAGTACAGATACGCAGTATTTT.